One sample yielded the 24 T cell receptor beta chains listed below, sequenced in a study of T cell responses to AZD1222 COVID-19 vaccine. Clones were sequenced by immunoSEQ multiplex PCR, and TCRdb holds only the in-frame ones, with some missing. The sample includes roughly 86,000 clones, more than 80% seen only once; the top ten take approximately 30%. The sequences come from peripheral blood, collected on day 0 of AZD1222 vaccination. The receptors here all came from an adult in good health.

The V and J genes are TRBV5-1 and TRBJ1-1; 7 positions agree with TRBD1. CDR3 length: 13 amino acids. CDR1 SGHRS and CDR2 YFSETQ come from the germline V gene. Losses at the gene ends were 5 bases for V and 6 bases for J; bases not matched to a gene: 7. The CDR3 sequence: CASRPQTGPEAFF. The CDR3 nucleotides read TGCGCCAGCAGACCCCAGACAGGGCCTGAAGCTTTCTTT.

The table lists this clone with a few counts. The chain combines TRBV29-1 with TRBJ1-1; TRBD1 matches at 7 bases. The V and J ends lost 0 bases and 0 bases, in that order; junction bases with no gene match: 4. Per the germline V gene, CDR1 is SQVTM and CDR2 is ANQGSEA. CDR3 length equals 15 residues. This CDR3 is CSVEEQGFLNTEAFF. The CDR3 nucleotides are TGCAGCGTTGAAGAACAGGGGTTTCTGAACACTGAAGCTTTCTTT.

On this clone itself: Germline and junction disagree at one end, which may indicate a read error. The V gene is TRBV6-2 or TRBV6-3, the J gene TRBJ1-3, with TRBD1 as a possible D gene (5 bases). Germline V gives CDR1 MNHEY, CDR2 SVGEGT. The CDR3 runs 13 residues. CDR3 in DNA: TGTGCCAGCAGTACAGGACCTGGGAACACCATATATTTT. This gives the protein CASSTGPGNTIYF.

This clone was counted once. The rearrangement links TRBV14 to TRBJ1-2, with TRBD1 as a possible D gene (5 bases). Germline CDR1 is SGHDN and CDR2 is FVKESK. This CDR3 contains 13 residues. Deletions cut 8 bases from V and 4 bases from J, with 14 bases between. CDR3 nucleotides: TGTGCCAGCTCCCTGGGGGGGGGCTATGGCTACACCTTC. This sequence encodes CASSLGGGYGYTF.

The chain combines TRBV5-1 with TRBJ2-3; D unclear. The germline CDR1 and CDR2 sequences are SGHRS and YFSETQ. The length of the CDR3 is 15 residues. V shed 0 bases and J shed 3 bases, with 11 bases lying between them. In DNA form, the CDR3 reads TGCGCCAGCAGCTTGGCTCCTAGTCAGACAGATACGCAGTATTTT. Translating gives CASSLAPSQTDTQYF.

This clone has a single count. The chain uses TRBV5-1 and TRBJ2-3; D is perhaps TRBD1 or TRBD2 (7 bases each). Trimming removed 4 bases from V and 2 bases from J, with 23 bases in between. Germline V lookup: CDR1 SGHRS, CDR2 YFSETQ. CDR3 length equals 18 residues. CDR3 sequence: CASSRQGFLADPTDTQYF. CDR3 coding DNA: TGCGCCAGCAGCAGACAGGGATTCCTAGCGGATCCCACAGATACGCAGTATTTT. Combining the CDR3 with reference TRBV5-1 and TRBJ2-3 gives the whole variable domain KAGVTQTPRYLIKTRGQQVTLSCSPISGHRSVSWYQQTPGQGLQFLFEYFSETQRNKGNFPGRFSGRQFSNSRSEMNVSTLELGDSALYLCASSRQGFLADPTDTQYFGPGTRLTVL.

Only one count was recorded for this clone. The chain has TRBV19 and TRBJ2-2; 8 nucleotides match TRBD1. The V and J ends lost 6 bases and 8 bases, in that order; junction bases with no gene match: 8. This CDR3 region has 14 residues. Germline-derived CDR1 and CDR2 are LNHDA and SQIVND (reference sequence). The CDR3 spells CASRSTGVIGELFF. CDR3 DNA sequence: TGTGCCAGTAGATCGACAGGGGTCATAGGGGAGCTGTTTTTT.

The gene calls are TRBV5-1 and TRBJ2-1; 9 bases agree with TRBD1. This CDR3 contains 16 residues. Germline V gives CDR1 SGHRS, CDR2 YFSETQ. V shed 1 base, J shed 7 bases, and the junction held 9 bases outside the gene matches. CDR3 sequence: CASSLRNGQGNNEQFF. For the CDR3, the DNA is TGCGCCAGCAGCTTGCGTAACGGACAGGGGAATAATGAGCAGTTCTTC.

V usage is TRBV5-4 and J usage is TRBJ1-1; D remains ambiguous. CDR1 and CDR2 from the germline V gene are SGHNT and YYREEE (reference sequence). Trimming pared 0 bases from V and 5 bases from J, leaving 8 bases between. There are 13 residues in the CDR3. The CDR3 DNA reads TGTGCCAGCAGCTTGGAGGAAGGGACTGAAGCTTTCTTT. Translation gives CASSLEEGTEAFF.

V is TRBV19 and J is TRBJ2-5, with D tentatively TRBD2 (6 bases). Trimming left V 1 base short and J 5 bases short, with 14 bases between. CDR1 LNHDA and CDR2 SQIVND come from the germline V gene (reference sequence). This CDR3 has 15 amino acids. The CDR3 DNA is TGTGCCAGTAGTATAGGAAGGACTAATTCCGAGACCCAGTACTTC. This sequence encodes CASSIGRTNSETQYF.

The gene calls are TRBV25-1 and TRBJ2-2; possible D gene TRBD1, 5 bases. Germline V CDR1 and CDR2: MGHDK, SYGVNS. The germline V and J ends were trimmed by 4 bases and 7 bases, with 10 bases remaining between them. CDR3 size: 13 residues. CDR3 protein: CASSAQGYGELFF. The CDR3 DNA reads TGTGCCAGCAGTGCCCAGGGATACGGGGAGCTGTTTTTT. Full variable domain (remainder filled in from reference TRBV25-1 and TRBJ2-2): EADIYQTPRYLVIGTGKKITLECSQTMGHDKMYWYQQDPGMELHLIHYSYGVNSTEKGDLSSESTVSRIRTEHFPLTLESARPSHTSQYLCASSAQGYGELFFGEGSRLTVL.

This chain joins TRBV10-3 and TRBJ1-5, with TRBD1 identical over 7 bases. V gave up 6 bases and J gave up 4 bases; unmatched junction bases: 6. This CDR3 contains 14 residues. Germline V gene lookup returns CDR1 ENHRY and CDR2 SYGVKD. CDR3 nucleotides: TGTGCCATCAGCCCCGGGACAGAGAATCAGCCCCAGCATTTT. Protein: CAISPGTENQPQHF.

The V call is TRBV9, the J call TRBJ1-2; tentatively, D is TRBD1 (6 bases). Germline CDR1 is SGDLS and CDR2 is YYNGEE. The CDR3 length is 13 residues. With 6 bases removed from V and 6 bases from J, the gap between germline ends came to 15 bases. The CDR3 nucleotides are TGTGCCAGCACCACATTGGGGGGCGATGGCTACACCTTC. Amino acids: CASTTLGGDGYTF. The complete variable domain, with remaining parts taken from reference TRBV9 and TRBJ1-2, reads DSGVTQTPKHLITATGQRVTLRCSPRSGDLSVYWYQQSLDQGLQFLIQYYNGEERAKGNILERFSAQQFPDLHSELNLSSLELGDSALYFCASTTLGGDGYTFGSGTRLTVV.

This sequence joins TRBV30 and TRBJ2-3; maybe TRBD1 (6 bases). There are 15 residues in the CDR3. CDR1 and CDR2 from the germline V gene are GTSNPN and SVGIG (reference sequence). Trimming pared 3 bases from V and 0 bases from J, leaving 13 bases between. CDR3 in amino acids: CAWSWRGGSTDTQYF. The DNA for the CDR3 is TGTGCCTGGAGCTGGAGAGGGGGTAGCACAGATACGCAGTATTTT.

The V call is TRBV11-2, the J call TRBJ2-3; no clear D. This CDR3 has 14 amino acids. Trimming pared 5 bases from V and 6 bases from J, leaving 15 bases between. The germline gives CDR1 SGHAT, CDR2 FQNNGV. The CDR3 DNA reads TGTGCCAGCAGCCGAAGGATAAGAGTGGATACGCAGTATTTT. As protein: CASSRRIRVDTQYF. Variable domain in full (rest from reference TRBV11-2 and TRBJ2-3): EAGVAQSPRYKIIEKRQSVAFWCNPISGHATLYWYQQILGQGPKLLIQFQNNGVVDDSQLPKDRFSAERLKGVDSTLKIQPAKLEDSAVYLCASSRRIRVDTQYFGPGTRLTVL.

The chain has TRBV6-2 or TRBV6-3 and TRBJ2-6; unclear D gene. Trimming stripped 6 bases from V and 2 bases from J, with 11 bases between. The length of the CDR3 is 15 residues. Germline-derived CDR1 and CDR2 are MNHEY and SVGEGT. CDR3: CASSPRLTGANVLTF. The CDR3 DNA follows: TGTGCCAGCAGCCCTAGGTTGACTGGGGCCAACGTCCTGACTTTC.

This rearrangement joins TRBV27 to TRBJ1-1, with D maybe TRBD1 (5 bases). The CDR3 covers 16 residues. Germline lookup yields CDR1 MNHEY and CDR2 SMNVEV (reference sequence). The germline V and J ends were trimmed by 2 bases and 1 base, with 14 bases remaining between them. Written as DNA, the CDR3 is TGTGCCAGCAGTTTAAACTTTGGAGGGGAGAACACTGAAGCTTTCTTT. It translates to CASSLNFGGENTEAFF.

The chain carries TRBV19 and TRBJ2-7; possibly TRBD1 or TRBD2 for D (6 bases each). The V end was cut by 5 bases, the J end by 7 bases, with 18 bases between. Germline lookup yields CDR1 LNHDA and CDR2 SQIVND (reference sequence). The CDR3 extends over 14 amino acids. CDR3 DNA sequence: TGTGCCAGTAGTTCCGGGGGCCCGGGGAGGGAGCAGTACTTC. Translating it yields CASSSGGPGREQYF.

This rearrangement joins TRBV28 to TRBJ2-6, with D tentatively TRBD2 (6 bases). This CDR3 has 16 amino acids. Trimming removed 7 bases from V and 2 bases from J, with 15 bases in between. Germline assignment: CDR1 MDHEN and CDR2 SYDVKM. The CDR3 reads CASTGGGSTGANVLTF. The CDR3 nucleotides read TGTGCCAGCACCGGAGGAGGGAGTACTGGGGCCAACGTCCTGACTTTC.

The V gene is TRBV18, the J gene TRBJ2-1, with 11 bases matching TRBD2. V shed 0 bases and J 8 bases; nucleotides not matched to a gene: 6. In germline, CDR1 is KGHSH, CDR2 LQKENI. CDR3 length: 16 amino acids. CDR3 coding DNA: TGTGCCAGCTCACCACCGGGGACTAGCGGACGGGATGAGCAGTTCTTC. Translation gives CASSPPGTSGRDEQFF.

The chain has TRBV4-1 and TRBJ2-5; TRBD2 is a possible D gene (6 bases). V was clipped by 2 bases and J by 4 bases, with 11 bases between them. The germline CDR1 and CDR2 sequences are MGHRA and YSYEKL. This CDR3 spans 14 amino acids. The CDR3 here is CASSQWQGGETQYF. CDR3 DNA sequence: TGCGCCAGCAGCCAATGGCAGGGAGGAGAGACCCAGTACTTC.

The chain employs TRBV6-6 and TRBJ1-2; D uncertain. Germline values: CDR1 MNHNY, CDR2 SVGAGI (reference sequence). CDR3 length: 15 amino acids. The V and J ends lost 0 bases and 6 bases respectively, with 14 bases between them. The CDR3 is CASSYSAGSTDGYTF. The CDR3 DNA sequence: TGTGCCAGCAGTTACTCGGCAGGTTCTACTGATGGCTACACCTTC.

The rearrangement joins TRBV28 to TRBJ2-1; TRBD2 aligns across 10 bases. Germline V lookup: CDR1 MDHEN, CDR2 SYDVKM. The CDR3 is 15 amino acids. After removal of 6 bases from V and 6 bases from J, the junction contained 8 bases not matched to a gene. CDR3 nucleotides: TGTGCCAGCAGCCCGGCCGGGACTAGCGTCAATGAGCAGTTCTTC. It specifies CASSPAGTSVNEQFF.

The J gene is TRBJ2-4, the V gene TRBV7-3; 10 bases map to TRBD2. With 4 bases clipped from V and 7 bases from J, the junction kept 13 bases outside the gene matches. This CDR3 has 17 residues. Germline assignment: CDR1 SGHTA and CDR2 FQGTGA. CDR3 in amino acids: CASSSRRIAGGPNIQYF. Written as DNA, the CDR3 is TGTGCCAGCAGCTCCCGTCGGATAGCGGGAGGTCCTAACATTCAGTACTTC.